This record looks at one T cell receptor (beta chain) sequence and its context. Antigen unknown. Trimming cost V 8 bases and J 6 bases, with 13 bases left between them. Germline V gene sequence: CDR1 MNHEY, CDR2 SMNVEV (reference sequence). CDR3 length: 12 amino acids. TCRdb reanalysed the reads using MiXCR and keeps one entry per CDR3 protein. The sample includes under 850,000 distinct CDR3 sequences, roughly a third of them seen just once. These data come from a study of T cell repertoires in cytomegalovirus infection. The study's findings and limits: What dominated the ex vivo response were HLA-C-restricted CMV-specific TCR beta clonotypes. There were carriers of CMV plus the relevant HLA, and cumulative public TCR beta family frequency identified them.

The source is a human donor in good health (CMV status not recorded). Some clones in this sample may be carry-over from other donors' samples. The sequencing input was PBMCs. V and J are TRBV27 and TRBJ1-1; D is perhaps TRBD1 (5 bases). The CDR3 DNA sequence: TGTGCCAGCGGTGCGGGGCAGCCTGAAGCTTTCTTT. Protein: CASGAGQPEAFF.